This entry lists 10 T cell receptor beta chains sequenced from one sample in a study of T cells after yellow fever vaccination. Via MiXCR, TCRdb re-called the 5' RACE reads, giving one row per CDR3 protein. The sample holds 250,000 or so distinct CDR3 sequences, about 3.7% seen once. The input for sequencing was PBMCs, taken 15 days after the yellow fever booster vaccination. All receptors come from a man aged 18 to 30 who received the YFV17D yellow fever vaccine.

This clonotype has just a few counts. The genes are TRBV29-1 and TRBJ1-2; D uncertain. Trimming left V 3 bases short and J 7 bases short, with 12 bases between. The CDR3 consists of 12 residues. CDR1 and CDR2 (germline): SQVTM, ANQGSEA. CDR3 in amino acids: CSVESIFGGYTF. The CDR3 region has the DNA TGCAGCGTTGAGAGTATATTTGGTGGCTACACCTTC.

This clonotype occurred many times. V gene TRBV27 combines with J gene TRBJ2-5; unclear D gene. Germline V gene data show CDR1 as MNHEY and CDR2 as SMNVEV (reference sequence). CDR3 size: 14 residues. The V gene lost 3 bases and the J gene lost 7 bases, with 15 bases spanning the gap. CDR3 amino acids: CASSFIGQDRTQYF. In DNA form, the CDR3 reads TGTGCCAGCAGTTTTATCGGGCAGGATCGGACCCAGTACTTC.

This clonotype appeared many times. The rearrangement uses TRBV7-9 and TRBJ2-7; D is possibly TRBD1 (6 bases). CDR1 SEHNR and CDR2 FQNEAQ come from the germline V gene (reference sequence). The V end lost 4 bases, the J end lost 7 bases, and 11 bases lay between the germline ends. This CDR3 region has 12 residues. The CDR3 region is CASSSGTQEQYF. The CDR3 nucleotides read TGTGCCAGCAGCTCCGGGACACAGGAGCAGTACTTC.

This clonotype was observed many times. The chain recombines TRBV24-1 with TRBJ2-1; 12 positions agree with TRBD1. The V gene end was trimmed by 6 bases and the J gene end by 9 bases; junction bases not matched to a gene: 8. Germline lookup yields CDR1 KGHDR and CDR2 SFDVKD. This CDR3 comprises 15 residues. In nucleotides, the CDR3 is TGTGCCACCAGTAAATTGGGACAGGGGGCCGGTGAGCAGTTCTTC. This encodes CATSKLGQGAGEQFF.

This clonotype was seen at least ten times. This sequence joins TRBV7-3 and TRBJ2-7; TRBD2 agrees at 12 bases. The ends lost 5 bases at V and 3 bases at J; junction bases unmatched: 8. Per germline, CDR1 SGHTA and CDR2 FQGTGA. The CDR3 sequence is 16 residues long. CDR3 region: CASSPTGTSGHYEQYF. The DNA for the CDR3 is TGTGCCAGCAGCCCCACGGGGACTAGCGGGCACTACGAGCAGTACTTC.

The genes are TRBV7-9 and TRBJ2-5; D remains ambiguous. CDR1 and CDR2 from the germline V gene are SEHNR and FQNEAQ (reference sequence). This CDR3 has 13 amino acids. V was trimmed by 5 bases and J by 9 bases, leaving 16 bases between them. As DNA, the CDR3 is TGTGCCAGCAGCCCCACCATGTTTTCGGCCCAGTACTTC. As protein: CASSPTMFSAQYF. Using reference TRBV7-9 and TRBJ2-5 for the parts outside the CDR3, the full variable domain is DTGVSQNPRHKITKRGQNVTFRCDPISEHNRLYWYRQTLGQGPEFLTYFQNEAQLEKSRLLSDRFSAERPKGSFSTLEIQRTEQGDSAMYLCASSPTMFSAQYFGPGTRLLVL.

Many counts were recorded for this clonotype. This chain links TRBV9 with TRBJ1-4; D not certain. The CDR3 has 16 amino acids. Between the trimmed V and J ends, which lost 4 bases and 7 bases, there was a span of 20 bases. The V gene's germline CDR1 is SGDLS and CDR2 YYNGEE. The CDR3 sequence: CASSPRGGQSGEKLFF. The DNA of the CDR3 is TGTGCCAGCAGCCCTCGGGGAGGGCAAAGTGGTGAAAAACTGTTTTTT.

This clonotype was seen many times. The J gene is TRBJ1-2, the V gene TRBV30; tentatively, D is TRBD1 (6 bases). With 4 bases removed from V and 7 bases from J, the gap between germline ends came to 22 bases. Germline V gene data show CDR1 as GTSNPN and CDR2 as SVGIG (reference sequence). The CDR3 is made up of 15 amino acids. This CDR3 is CAWIRAEGGAGGYTF. The CDR3 DNA reads as TGTGCCTGGATCCGAGCAGAGGGGGGCGCGGGTGGCTACACCTTC.

This clonotype was found many times. The chain recombines TRBV18 with TRBJ2-3, with 9 bases aligning to TRBD2. The CDR3 runs 17 residues. CDR1 is KGHSH, CDR2 LQKENI, per germline. V shed 1 base, J shed 0 bases, and the junction held 5 bases outside the gene matches. For the CDR3, the DNA is TGTGCCAGCTCACCACGAGCGGGGGGATCTAGCACAGATACGCAGTATTTT. This codes for CASSPRAGGSSTDTQYF. The variable domain in full, completed from reference TRBV18 and TRBJ2-3, reads NAGVMQNPRHLVRRRGQEARLRCSPMKGHSHVYWYRQLPEEGLKFMVYLQKENIIDESGMPKERFSAEFPKEGPSILRIQQVVRGDSAAYFCASSPRAGGSSTDTQYFGPGTRLTVL.

This clonotype came up many times. This rearrangement joins TRBV5-1 to TRBJ2-3, with no clear D. The CDR3 sequence is 15 residues long. CDR1 and CDR2 from the germline V gene are SGHRS and YFSETQ. V lost 0 bases and J 2 bases, leaving 10 bases between the germline ends. The CDR3 DNA sequence: TGCGCCAGCAGCTTGGCCTTGGACCCCACAGATACGCAGTATTTT. It yields the protein CASSLALDPTDTQYF.